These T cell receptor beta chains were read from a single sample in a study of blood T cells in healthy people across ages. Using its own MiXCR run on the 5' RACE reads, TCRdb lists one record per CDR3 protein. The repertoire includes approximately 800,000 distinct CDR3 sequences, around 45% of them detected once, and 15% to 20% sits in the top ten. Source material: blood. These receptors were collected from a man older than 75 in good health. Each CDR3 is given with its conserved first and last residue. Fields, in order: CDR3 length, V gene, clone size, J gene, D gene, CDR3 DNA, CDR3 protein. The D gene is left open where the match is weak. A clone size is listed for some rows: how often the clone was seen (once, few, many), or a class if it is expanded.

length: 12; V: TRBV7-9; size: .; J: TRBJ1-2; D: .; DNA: TGTGCCAGCAGTTCCACGGCCCATGGCTACACCTTC; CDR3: CASSSTAHGYTF
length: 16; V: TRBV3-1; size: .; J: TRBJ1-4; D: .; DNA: TGTGCCAGCAGCCGCTCGTCCGGGAAGCATCGGGAAAAACTGTTTTTT; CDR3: CASSRSSGKHREKLFF
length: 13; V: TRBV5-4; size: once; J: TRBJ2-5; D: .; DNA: TGTGCCAGCAGCGTGGACCTCCTTGAGACCCAGTACTTC; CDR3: CASSVDLLETQYF
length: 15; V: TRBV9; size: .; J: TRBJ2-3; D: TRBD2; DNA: TGTGCCAGCAGCGTAGAGAGCGGGACGCGGGATACGCAGTATTTT; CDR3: CASSVESGTRDTQYF
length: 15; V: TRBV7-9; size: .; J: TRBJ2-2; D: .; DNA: TGTGCCAGCAGCCGAACAGGGTCGAACACCGGGGAGCTGTTTTTT; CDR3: CASSRTGSNTGELFF
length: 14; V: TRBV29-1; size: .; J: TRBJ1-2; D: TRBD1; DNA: TGCAGCGTTGAACTCGGGACAGGGGGCCTTGGCTACACCTTC; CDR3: CSVELGTGGLGYTF
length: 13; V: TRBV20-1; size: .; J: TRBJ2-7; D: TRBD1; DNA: TGCAGTGCCCCTCTCCAGGGGGCCTACGAGCAGTACTTC; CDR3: CSAPLQGAYEQYF
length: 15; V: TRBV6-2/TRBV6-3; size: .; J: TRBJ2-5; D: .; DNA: TGTGCCAGCAGTTATGTTGGGGCGCCGGGGGAGACCCAGTACTTC; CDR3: CASSYVGAPGETQYF
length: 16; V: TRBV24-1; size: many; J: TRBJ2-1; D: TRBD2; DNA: TGTGCCACCAGTGACGGACTAGCGGGGACCTACAATGAGCAGTTCTTC; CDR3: CATSDGLAGTYNEQFF
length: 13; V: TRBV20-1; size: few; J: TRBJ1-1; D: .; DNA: TGCAGTGCTAGGGACTCAGGAGACACTGAAGCTTTCTTT; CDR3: CSARDSGDTEAFF
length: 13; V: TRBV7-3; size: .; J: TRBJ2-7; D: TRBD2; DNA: TGTGCCAGCAGTCGGACTAGCGCCTACGAGCAGTACTTC; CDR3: CASSRTSAYEQYF
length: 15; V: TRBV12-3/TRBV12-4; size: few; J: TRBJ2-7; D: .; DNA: TGTGCCAGCAGGGCAACCGGGACACCCTCCTACGAGCAGTACTTC; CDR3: CASRATGTPSYEQYF
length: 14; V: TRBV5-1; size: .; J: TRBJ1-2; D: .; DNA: TGCGCCAGCAGCTTGGAGGGCCCCACGTCTGGCTACACCTTC; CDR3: CASSLEGPTSGYTF